This T cell receptor beta chain was identified in a study of identical twins. This CDR3 is built from 12 residues. V shed 5 bases and J shed 0 bases, with 2 bases lying between them. Per the germline V gene, CDR1 is SGDLS and CDR2 is YYNGEE. This clonotype was recorded at least ten times. As yet, its antigen is unknown. A single record per CDR3 protein comes from TCRdb applying MiXCR to the 5' RACE reads. The sample includes just over 500,000 distinct CDR3 sequences, about 20% seen only once; the top ten take about 0.91%. Study results and caveats: Twins shared beta out-of-frame sequences in excess, but this excess was weaker.

These data are also associated with another study on T cells expressing NK-cell markers.

Sequenced material: CD4+ T cells sorted from blood. This receptor was obtained from a woman between 18 and 29 years old in good health. The chain links TRBV9 to TRBJ2-2; D remains ambiguous. The CDR3 is CASSPNTGELFF. In nucleotides, the CDR3 is TGTGCCAGCAGTCCGAACACCGGGGAGCTGTTTTTT.